This T cell receptor beta chain is from a study of T cell changes during pregnancy in multiple sclerosis. Only in-frame clones appear in the TCRdb table, and some are missing; sequencing was by immunoSEQ multiplex PCR. Here the sample spans 50,000 to 65,000 clones, about 93% being singletons. The CDR3 consists of 16 residues. V dropped 2 bases and J dropped 0 bases, with 13 bases sitting between them. The germline gives CDR1 MDHEN, CDR2 SYDVKM. This chain joins TRBV28 and TRBJ1-1, with TRBD1 as a possible D gene (5 bases). This TCR was recovered from a female donor with multiple sclerosis, enrolled in a pregnancy study. Sequencing used CD8+ T cells from peripheral blood mononuclear cells, obtained in the second trimester of pregnancy. CDR3 nucleotide sequence: TGTGCCAGCAGTTTACTGGCAGGGTCTGTGAACACTGAAGCTTTCTTT. Amino acids: CASSLLAGSVNTEAFF.